This TCR beta chain was sequenced for a study of blood T cell repertoires in COVID-19. Study processing details: Nucleated cell counts were estimated from reference gene primer amplification. Measured with immunoSEQ multiplex PCR; TCRdb has only the in-frame clones, and not every one. That table supplies the V and J calls and clone size; D and trimming were determined from the DNA. The sample has some 150,000 clones; 75% to 80% are singletons. Germline V gene data show CDR1 as MNHEY and CDR2 as SVGAGI. This CDR3 is 15 amino acids long. V was cut by 0 bases and J by 0 bases, with 9 bases left in between. Recovered Cohort 3 donors showed two negative PCRs, clearance, or symptom resolution.

The TCR was taken from a woman in her fifties or sixties who had recovered from COVID-19. The sample was PBMCs or T cells enriched from blood (not recorded which). The gene calls are TRBV6-5 and TRBJ2-7; D ambiguous. The CDR3 spells CASSYSNPSSYEQYF. CDR3 coding DNA: TGTGCCAGCAGTTACTCGAATCCGAGCTCCTACGAGCAGTACTTC.